This record covers a single T cell receptor (beta chain). The clone's antigen remains unknown. No qualities accompany the bases; no much larger clone lies one base away. The data derive from a study of blood T cell repertoires in COVID-19 (dated by TCRdb to the early 2020s). Looking at the study overall: Samples covering the acute and convalescent phases of COVID-19 were provided by collaborators in the United States, Italy and Spain. The material from the prospective study consisted of cDNA or gDNA derived from T cells, B-cell-depleted T cells, or PBMCs. Deeply sampled blood TCRbeta repertoires from subjects exposed to, actively infected with, or recovered from COVID-19 were included in the dataset. The repertoires were released in a freely available public database meant as a resource for research on the immune response to SARS-CoV-2. The samples were drawn from two sources: the first 160 participants of the ongoing ImmuneRACE study, and over 1,000 subjects contributed by 6 global collaborators. The sample metadata nearly always contained a de-identified subject ID, COVID-19 status, age in years and sex. Where available, HLA class I and class II types were taken from metadata supplied by the sample provider and were not determined by assay-based typing.

Collaborating institutions collected whole blood in K2EDTA tubes following their own protocols. For TCRbeta analysis, collaborators shipped samples in one of three forms: frozen whole blood, isolated PBMCs, or DNA extracted from either of those sample types. TCRbeta CDR3 regions were amplified from genomic DNA by means of the immunoSEQ Assay, a bias-controlled multiplex PCR. On the study's bioinformatics: Nucleated cell counts per sample were estimated from amplification of reference gene primers within the assay. To quantify the absolute abundance of each unique TCRbeta CDR3 rearrangement, sequence reads were collapsed and filtered. For each sample, productive Simpson clonality was calculated as the square root of Simpson's diversity index across productive rearrangements. The table was pulled from immuneACCESS by TCRdb, which kept in-frame rearrangements only. Such tables lose some clones; where checked, under half of the loss comes from unresolved V genes, and the rest has no known cause. V, J and clone size are those of that table, while D and trimming were read from the DNA. This sample gives about 100,000 clones in total; almost 80% of them show up just once. The top ten hold around 10% of the sample.

On the study overall, not on this receptor specifically: The amount of clinical and demographic metadata varied by source and participant and was provided uncurated.

The cysteine opens and the phenylalanine closes a CDR3 of 14 amino acids. CDR3 DNA is the only sequence kept; it has 42 bases, read in frame from the first base. Taken from the germline V gene, the CDR1 and CDR2 loops are SGHTA and FQGNSA. Cut back by 2 bases and 5 bases, the V and J ends lie 12 bases apart. The specimen sequenced was peripheral blood. This receptor was obtained from a woman in her 70s with acute or convalescent COVID-19. Recombination connected TRBV7-2 to TRBJ1-1; TRBD1 could be the D gene, as 6 bases match. The CDR3 is CASSLRQANTEAFF. The DNA sequence is given as TGTGCCAGCAGCTTAAGACAGGCTAATACTGAAGCTTTCTTT.